The source of this TCR beta chain is a study of cytomegalovirus exposure and HLA in healthy donors. Study-level findings and limits: Across donors, most TCRs were seen rarely, yet some public ones were widespread.

Germline lookup yields CDR1 SGHRS and CDR2 YFSETQ. V was pared by 0 bases and J by 0 bases, with 1 base of the junction left unmatched. The CDR3 is made up of 16 amino acids. About this clone: The antigen remains undetermined.

Amplification used 60 Vbeta primers and 13 Jbeta primers. Some clones are missing from TCRdb's copy, which holds only in-frame ones; the method was immunoSEQ multiplex PCR. The sample contains about 90,000 clones, approximately 71% of which appear only once. The chain employs TRBV5-1 and TRBJ1-4; 8 bases are shared with TRBD1. This receptor was obtained from a woman under 30 in good health and CMV-seropositive. Sequencing used PBMCs. The CDR3 loop is CASSLGGQATNEKLFF. The CDR3 bases are TGCGCCAGCAGCTTGGGGGGACAGGCAACTAATGAAAAACTGTTTTTT.